This TCR beta chain was obtained from a study of cytomegalovirus exposure and HLA in healthy donors. Study-level information: An early release of data contained approximately 85 million unique TCRs, which came from HLA-typed donors. Findings and caveats of the study: Three chains linked to CMV were shown in vitro to be specific for CMV antigens. Sequencing likely produced, as an artifact, a cluster of highly shared sequence variants. TCR association rates varied by HLA locus in a later analysis, with DRB1 highest and HLA-C lowest.

A word on this clone: As yet, its antigen is unknown.

Germline V gene data show CDR1 as SGHDN and CDR2 as FVKESK. CDR3 length: 13 amino acids. The germline V and J ends were trimmed by 0 bases and 9 bases, with 11 bases remaining between them. PCR amplification relied on 60 Vbeta primers (plus 13 Jbeta primers). The data were produced by immunoSEQ multiplex PCR, yet TCRdb's version contains in-frame clones alone and is incomplete. The sample contains over 200,000 clones, over 65% of which appear only once. The rearrangement joins TRBV14 to TRBJ2-5; D unresolved. The specimen was PBMCs. The sequence came from a human donor in good health. CDR3 in amino acids: CASSQDGPKAQYF. CDR3 nucleotides: TGTGCCAGCAGCCAAGATGGCCCAAAAGCCCAGTACTTC.